This entry is about one T cell receptor beta chain. No antigen is known for it. Germline CDR1 is SGHTA and CDR2 is FQGNSA. V lost 4 bases and J lost 8, with 11 bases in between. This CDR3 has 13 residues. The data are from a study of human T cells and chemical hapten exposure. Time point here: patch test 1, 2 weeks after DPC sensitization. This sample's treatment: therapeutic diphenylcyclopropenone sensitization with weekly scalp DPC. Alopecia patients between 18 and 70 years old and suitable for DPC were used as donors. Broader study findings: Versus controls, significantly more large CDR3 similarity clusters arose from expanded TCRs.

From the RACE reads, TCRdb called clonotypes with MiXCR, one entry per CDR3 protein. The sample records 150,000 to 200,000 distinct CDR3 sequences, approximately 15% being singletons. This TCR came from a woman aged 25 to 39 with alopecia areata. Some clones in this sample may be carry-over from other donors' samples. Sample: whole blood, taken in connection with sensitization to the hapten diphenylcyclopropenone (DPC). The chain recombines TRBV7-2 with TRBJ1-4; D perhaps matches TRBD1 (5 bases). The DNA for the CDR3 is TGTGCCAGCAGCTCCAGGGATTACGAAAAACTGTTTTTT. This codes for CASSSRDYEKLFF.